This passage covers 15 T cell receptor beta chains from one sample sequenced in a study of blood T cell repertoires in COVID-19. This table comes from immunoSEQ multiplex PCR, and its TCRdb copy is limited to in-frame clones, with some not included. The sample carries 45,000 to 55,000 clones, over 80% recorded once. The sequencing sample was made of peripheral blood. Receptors were obtained from a man in his fifties or sixties with active COVID-19.

CDR3: CASSTGTSGNYNEQFF. CDR3 coding DNA: TGTGCCAGCAGCACCGGGACTAGCGGGAACTACAATGAGCAGTTCTTC. The chain uses TRBV28 and TRBJ2-1; 13 bases are shared with TRBD2. The J segment lost 3 bases and the V segment lost 6 bases, leaving 5 bases of the junction unmatched. Per the germline V gene, CDR1 is MDHEN and CDR2 is SYDVKM. This CDR3 region has 16 residues.

The V and J genes are TRBV28 and TRBJ1-5; D is ambiguous. The germline CDR1 and CDR2 sequences are MDHEN and SYDVKM. Trimming took 10 bases from V and 9 from J, leaving 16 bases between them. The CDR3 runs to 12 residues. CDR3 region: CAIKAEDVPQHF. The CDR3 DNA reads TGTGCCATCAAGGCGGAGGACGTGCCCCAGCATTTT.

This chain uses TRBV30 with TRBJ1-2; 8 bases line up with TRBD1. The CDR3 spans 13 residues. The junction had 3 bases not matched to a gene; V was cut back by 3 bases and J by 3 bases. Germline V gene data show CDR1 as GTSNPN and CDR2 as SVGIG (reference sequence). This chain's CDR3 is CAWRPQGDYGYTF. The CDR3 nucleotides are TGTGCCTGGAGACCACAGGGGGACTATGGCTACACCTTC.

The J gene is TRBJ2-2, the V gene TRBV19; tentatively, D is TRBD1 (6 bases). Trimming left V 5 bases short and J 7 bases short, with 14 bases between. CDR1 and CDR2 (germline): LNHDA, SQIVND (reference sequence). The CDR3 is made up of 14 amino acids. CDR3 DNA: TGTGCCAGTAGTCTACAGGGACGGCTCGGGGAGCTGTTTTTT. Translated, it gives CASSLQGRLGELFF.

This sequence joins TRBV7-9 and TRBJ1-1; D uncertain. CDR1 is SEHNR, CDR2 FQNEAQ, per germline (reference sequence). Trimming shortened V by 0 bases and J by 2 bases, and 10 bases separated the two germline ends. The CDR3 loop spans 15 amino acids. CDR3 region: CASSLALAGNTEAFF. Here the CDR3 DNA reads TGTGCCAGCAGCTTAGCGCTGGCGGGAAACACTGAAGCTTTCTTT.

The sample holds a few counts of this clone. The CDR3 DNA sequence: TGCGCCAGCAGTGGGCGGGAGAAGTGGGAGCAGTTCTTC. This translates into CASSGREKWEQFF. J is TRBJ2-1 and V is TRBV10-1, with 7 bases aligning to TRBD2. The V segment lost 4 bases and the J segment 10 bases; nucleotides outside the gene matches: 7. CDR3 length: 13 amino acids. Germline loops: CDR1 WNHNN, CDR2 SYGVQD (reference sequence).

V and J are TRBV11-1 and TRBJ2-7, with a weak D call TRBD2 (6 bases). Germline lookup yields CDR1 SGHAT and CDR2 FQDESV (reference sequence). The CDR3 is made up of 15 amino acids. V was cut by 0 bases and J by 3 bases, with 12 bases left in between. The CDR3 DNA sequence: TGTGCCAGCAGCTTAGCGCGGGGCACAAGCTACGAGCAGTACTTC. Protein sequence: CASSLARGTSYEQYF.

The chain is built from TRBV3-1 (or the pseudogene TRBV3-2) and TRBJ2-7, with D maybe TRBD2 (5 bases). V dropped 1 base and J dropped 2 bases, with 12 bases sitting between them. This CDR3 spans 15 amino acids. Germline assignment: CDR1 LGHDT and CDR2 YNNKEL (reference sequence). The CDR3 loop reads CASSQAPSFTYEQYF. CDR3 nucleotides: TGTGCCAGCAGCCAAGCGCCTAGCTTCACCTACGAGCAGTACTTC.

This clone was counted a few times. The chain joins TRBV9 to TRBJ1-6, with unresolved D. V gave up 1 base and J gave up 6 bases, with 5 bases separating them. The germline V gene has CDR1 SGDLS and CDR2 YYNGEE. This CDR3 spans 13 amino acids. The CDR3 spells CASSVTGNSPLHF. Here the CDR3 DNA reads TGTGCCAGCAGCGTAACGGGTAATTCACCCCTCCACTTT.

The chain uses TRBV30 and TRBJ2-2; 7 bases are shared with TRBD1. The J segment lost 1 base and the V segment lost 1 base, leaving 6 bases of the junction unmatched. The CDR3 runs to 16 residues. Germline assignment: CDR1 GTSNPN and CDR2 SVGIG (reference sequence). CDR3 nucleotides: TGTGCCTGGAGTGACACAGGGGTACGGAACACCGGGGAGCTGTTTTTT. This sequence encodes CAWSDTGVRNTGELFF.

This chain connects TRBV18 to TRBJ2-7; 8 bases align to TRBD1. The trim removed 0 bases at V and 0 bases at J, leaving 4 bases unmatched. Germline-derived CDR1 and CDR2 are KGHSH and LQKENI. There are 16 residues in the CDR3. CDR3 protein: CASSPPTGESSYEQYF. CDR3 DNA sequence: TGTGCCAGCTCACCACCGACAGGGGAAAGCTCCTACGAGCAGTACTTC.

The V call is TRBV28, the J call TRBJ2-3; 14 bases are shared with TRBD2. V trimming: 4 bases; J trimming: 3 bases; junction bases outside the gene matches: 9. Germline V CDR1 and CDR2: MDHEN, SYDVKM. This CDR3 has 18 residues. The CDR3 region is CASSSLPGTSGGTDTQYF. CDR3 coding DNA: TGTGCCAGCAGTTCGTTACCCGGGACTAGCGGGGGTACAGATACGCAGTATTTT.

This clone was seen just once. The chain has TRBV2 and TRBJ1-5, with D hard to call. Germline values: CDR1 SNHLY, CDR2 FYNNEI. V was pared by 5 bases and J by 0 bases, with 8 bases between. The CDR3 is 14 amino acids. The CDR3 DNA sequence: TGTGCCAGCAGTACAGCCTATAGCAATCAGCCCCAGCATTTT. It is translated as CASSTAYSNQPQHF.

The rearrangement uses TRBV28 and TRBJ1-2; a possible D gene is TRBD1 (5 bases). The CDR3 consists of 15 residues. The ends were cut back, 2 bases at V and 8 bases at J, with 18 bases in the middle. Germline CDR1 is MDHEN and CDR2 is SYDVKM. The CDR3 sequence: CASSLGGLSPEGYTF. CDR3 coding DNA: TGTGCCAGCAGTTTAGGGGGACTCTCACCGGAAGGCTACACCTTC.

The rearrangement links TRBV5-6 to TRBJ2-1, with TRBD1 as a possible D gene (5 bases). V lost 2 bases to trimming and J lost 2 bases, with 17 bases between them. The V gene's germline CDR1 is SGHDT and CDR2 YYEEEE. CDR3 length equals 17 residues. The CDR3 region has the DNA TGTGCCAGCAGCTTAGGTGACAGTACCCCACCCTACAATGAGCAGTTCTTC. Protein: CASSLGDSTPPYNEQFF.